The 10 T cell receptor beta chains reported below all come from one sample, sequenced in a study of OX40 agonist ivuxolimab in advanced cancers. Method: immunoSEQ multiplex PCR; TCRdb's copy keeps in-frame clones and lacks some. The data show roughly 11,000 clones, 86% seen once. The sample consisted of CD4+ or CD8+ T cells sorted from blood, taken in a trial of the OX40 agonist ivuxolimab. These receptors were collected from an adult with an advanced solid tumor such as melanoma, head and neck, liver or kidney cancer.

The chain uses TRBV29-1 and TRBJ2-1; unclear D gene. The V gene's germline CDR1 is SQVTM and CDR2 ANQGSEA. This CDR3 comprises 12 residues. V was pared by 4 bases and J by 2 bases, with 6 bases between. The CDR3 loop is CSVGIAYNEQFF. The CDR3 nucleotides are TGCAGCGTTGGAATAGCCTACAATGAGCAGTTCTTC.

The V and J genes are TRBV7-9 and TRBJ1-2; TRBD1 might be the D (6 bases). The CDR3 runs to 16 residues. V lost 5 bases and J 3 bases, leaving 19 bases between the germline ends. CDR1 is SEHNR and CDR2 is FQNEAQ in the germline V gene (reference sequence). The CDR3 coding sequence is TGTGCCAGCAGCAACCGACAGGCCCAGTCCCACTATGGCTACACCTTC. Protein: CASSNRQAQSHYGYTF.

The chain has TRBV9 and TRBJ2-1; 12 nucleotides match TRBD2. The J segment lost 5 bases and the V segment lost 0 bases, leaving 6 bases of the junction unmatched. CDR1 SGDLS and CDR2 YYNGEE come from the germline V gene. The CDR3 spans 17 residues. The CDR3 DNA reads as TGTGCCAGCAGCGTAGCTTGGCCTAGCGGGGGGGACAATGAGCAGTTCTTC. It specifies CASSVAWPSGGDNEQFF.

The V call is TRBV7-9, the J call TRBJ1-2; perhaps TRBD1 as D (6 bases). Germline V lookup: CDR1 SEHNR, CDR2 FQNEAQ (reference sequence). Trimming removed 4 bases at V and 1 base at J, with 13 bases between. The CDR3 has 15 amino acids. The CDR3 DNA reads as TGTGCCAGCAGCTCAATGACAGGATATAACTATGGCTACACCTTC. Amino acids: CASSSMTGYNYGYTF.

In its sample, this clone was seen a few times. The chain recombines TRBV7-2 with TRBJ1-1; no clear D gene. CDR1 SGHTA and CDR2 FQGNSA come from the germline V gene. The CDR3 runs to 13 residues. The germline V and J ends were trimmed by 3 bases and 4 bases, with 9 bases remaining between them. CDR3 sequence (DNA): TGTGCCAGCAGCTTCAATACTCCCACTGAAGCTTTCTTT. It is translated as CASSFNTPTEAFF.

The chain combines TRBV7-8 with TRBJ2-3; D possibly corresponds to TRBD1 (5 bases). The CDR3 consists of 16 residues. V lost 0 bases, J lost 2 bases, and 12 bases lay in between. CDR1 SGHVS and CDR2 FQNEAQ come from the germline V gene. DNA of the CDR3: TGTGCCAGCAGCTTAGCATTTGTGGGGCACACAGATACGCAGTATTTT. Protein product: CASSLAFVGHTDTQYF. The whole variable domain, filled in from reference TRBV7-8 and TRBJ2-3, reads GAGVSQSPRYKVAKRGQDVALRCDPISGHVSLFWYQQALGQGPEFLTYFQNEAQLDKSGLPSDRFFAERPEGSVSTLKIQRTQQEDSAVYLCASSLAFVGHTDTQYFGPGTRLTVL.

This clone was detected only once. The V call is TRBV9, the J call TRBJ2-6; the D is unclear. Trimming removed 0 bases at V and 4 bases at J, with 14 bases between. The CDR3 contains 17 residues. The germline V gene has CDR1 SGDLS and CDR2 YYNGEE. In DNA form, the CDR3 reads TGTGCCAGCAGCGTAGCCAGCGATCCCCTCGGGGCCAACGTCCTGACTTTC. Its translation: CASSVASDPLGANVLTF.

This chain uses TRBV6-5 with TRBJ2-7; D might be TRBD1 or TRBD2, each matching 5 bases. V dropped 2 bases and J dropped 5 bases, with 16 bases sitting between them. Germline V gene lookup returns CDR1 MNHEY and CDR2 SVGAGI. This CDR3 is 15 amino acids long. CDR3 region: CASSYAAGTVHEQYF. CDR3 sequence (DNA): TGTGCCAGCAGTTACGCTGCAGGGACCGTCCACGAGCAGTACTTC.

This clone appeared once. This chain joins TRBV7-8 and TRBJ1-3; TRBD1 is a possible D gene (5 bases). V was cut by 7 bases and J by 0 bases, with 16 bases left in between. Germline V CDR1 and CDR2: SGHVS, FQNEAQ. The CDR3 is 16 residues long. The CDR3 reads CASTSGPGTSGNTIYF. In DNA, the CDR3 is TGTGCCAGCACCTCCGGGCCAGGGACCTCTGGAAACACCATATATTTT. The variable domain in full, with the rest retrieved from reference TRBV7-8 and TRBJ1-3, is GAGVSQSPRYKVAKRGQDVALRCDPISGHVSLFWYQQALGQGPEFLTYFQNEAQLDKSGLPSDRFFAERPEGSVSTLKIQRTQQEDSAVYLCASTSGPGTSGNTIYFGEGSWLTVV.

The chain recombines TRBV7-2 with TRBJ2-3; 10 nucleotides align to TRBD2. This CDR3 contains 16 residues. Per the germline V gene, CDR1 is SGHTA and CDR2 is FQGNSA. V lost 6 bases, J lost 3 bases, and 9 bases stayed unmatched. In nucleotides, the CDR3 is TGTGCCAGCAGTCGTCTAGCGGGAGTCGGGACAGATACGCAGTATTTT. The encoded protein is CASSRLAGVGTDTQYF.